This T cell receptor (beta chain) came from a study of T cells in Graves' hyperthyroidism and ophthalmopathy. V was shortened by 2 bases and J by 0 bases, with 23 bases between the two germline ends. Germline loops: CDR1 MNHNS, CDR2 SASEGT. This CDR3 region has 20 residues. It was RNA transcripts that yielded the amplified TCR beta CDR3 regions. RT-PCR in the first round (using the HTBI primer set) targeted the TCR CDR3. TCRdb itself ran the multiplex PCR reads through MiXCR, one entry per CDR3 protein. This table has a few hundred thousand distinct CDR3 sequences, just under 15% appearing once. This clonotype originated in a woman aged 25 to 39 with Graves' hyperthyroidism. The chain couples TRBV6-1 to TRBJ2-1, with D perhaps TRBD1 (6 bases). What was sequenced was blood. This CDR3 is CASSESRQGYRKSSYNEQFF. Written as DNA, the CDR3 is TGTGCCAGCAGTGAATCCCGGCAGGGGTACCGTAAGAGCTCCTACAATGAGCAGTTCTTC.